Here is one TCR beta chain with its context. Germline values: CDR1 MDHEN, CDR2 SYDVKM. The V gene lost 5 bases and the J gene lost 1 base, with 8 bases spanning the gap. The length of the CDR3 is 13 residues. The record originates from a study of regulatory dendritic cells for organ transplantation. Data came from immunoSEQ multiplex PCR; TCRdb stores just in-frame clones and leaves some out. The sample contains 20,000 to 25,000 clones, around three quarters of which appear only once. Material: memory CD4+ T cells from blood. Described subset: CD45RO+ memory T cells. This clonotype was sampled from a human donor in good health. The J gene is TRBJ1-1, the V gene TRBV28; no clear D gene. The CDR3 here is CASSLERNTEAFF. The CDR3 coding sequence is TGTGCCAGCAGTCTCGAGAGGAACACTGAAGCTTTCTTT.